This record concerns one T cell receptor (beta chain) sequence. Its antigen remains unknown. The ends were cut back, 4 bases at V and 0 bases at J, with 11 bases in the middle. The germline gives CDR1 SGDLS, CDR2 YYNGEE. The CDR3 has 15 amino acids. This sample is part of a study of T cell responses to AZD1222 COVID-19 vaccine. At the level of the study: Pooled in the analysis were second doses at about 4 or about 12 weeks.

The data were produced by immunoSEQ multiplex PCR, yet TCRdb's version contains in-frame clones alone and is incomplete. The data show about 120,000 clones, with more than 85% seen just once and 2% to 2.5% held by the top ten. Study results and caveats: Spike was spanned by vaccine-associated CD4 TCRs, which were dominant at 160-218 and 743-854.

The rearrangement uses TRBV9 and TRBJ1-3, with D possibly TRBD1 on 5 matching bases. The sequence came from an adult in good health. The source material was peripheral blood, sampled on day 0 of AZD1222 vaccination. The CDR3 is CASSIGQASGNTIYF. In DNA, the CDR3 is TGTGCCAGCAGCATAGGACAAGCCTCTGGAAACACCATATATTTT.